These 24 T cell receptor beta chains were all obtained from the same sample, sequenced in a study of T cells in Graves' hyperthyroidism and ophthalmopathy. TCR beta CDR3 regions were amplified from RNA transcripts. A set of HTBI primers served as the primers for a first-round RT-PCR of the TCR CDR3. TCRdb redid the calling of the multiplex PCR reads with MiXCR, one entry per CDR3 protein. Of 350,000 to 450,000 distinct CDR3 sequences in the sample, around 15% were seen once. The material sequenced was blood. Every receptor here comes from a man aged 50 to 59 with Graves' ophthalmopathy.

At least ten counts were recorded for this clonotype. J is TRBJ1-1 and V is TRBV6-1; no definite D call. This CDR3 comprises 13 residues. Trimming left V 4 bases short and J 8 bases short, with 14 bases between. CDR1 and CDR2 from the germline V gene are MNHNS and SASEGT. Here the CDR3 reads CASSVVGSWEAFF. CDR3 nucleotide sequence: TGTGCCAGCAGTGTGGTGGGTTCGTGGGAAGCTTTCTTT.

This clonotype was seen at least ten times. This chain links TRBV7-6 with TRBJ2-3; perhaps TRBD2 as D (5 bases). CDR3 size: 15 residues. Germline-derived CDR1 and CDR2 are SGHVS and FNYEAQ. The V end lost 5 bases, the J end lost 6 bases, and 18 bases lay between the germline ends. CDR3 region: CASSDAASKGDTQYF. For the CDR3, the DNA is TGTGCCAGCAGCGATGCGGCTAGCAAAGGGGATACGCAGTATTTT.

The chain employs TRBV25-1 and TRBJ2-1; D not certain. V lost 5 bases, J lost 6 bases, and 14 bases lay in between. Germline CDR1 is MGHDK and CDR2 is SYGVNS. There are 14 residues in the CDR3. The CDR3 reads CASSPSGGSNEQFF. CDR3 bases: TGTGCCAGCAGTCCCAGTGGTGGATCCAATGAGCAGTTCTTC.

This clonotype has ten or more counts. The chain recombines TRBV6-2 or TRBV6-3 with TRBJ2-7, with D maybe TRBD1 (5 bases). V was cut by 4 bases and J by 2 bases, with 9 bases left in between. Germline values: CDR1 MNHEY, CDR2 SVGEGT. The CDR3 contains 13 residues. In nucleotides, the CDR3 is TGTGCCAGCAGTTCCGCAGGGCCCTACGAGCAGTACTTC. Its translation is CASSSAGPYEQYF.

The chain uses TRBV5-1 and TRBJ1-2; possible D gene TRBD1, 5 bases. The CDR3 has 13 residues. Trimming cost V 2 bases and J 7 bases, with 12 bases left between them. Looked up from germline, CDR1 is SGHRS and CDR2 is YFSETQ. The chain's CDR3 is CASSFSGTTGYTF. The CDR3 nucleotides read TGCGCCAGCAGCTTCTCCGGGACGACTGGCTACACCTTC.

This clonotype was counted many times. The chain joins TRBV11-2 to TRBJ2-2; D possibly corresponds to TRBD1 (5 bases). Per germline, CDR1 SGHAT and CDR2 FQNNGV. This CDR3 is 15 amino acids long. V was trimmed by 0 bases and J by 2 bases, leaving 7 bases between them. CDR3 in amino acids: CASSLEGENTGELFF. As DNA, the CDR3 is TGTGCCAGCAGCTTAGAAGGGGAAAACACCGGGGAGCTGTTTTTT.

In this sample, this clonotype turned up many times. The chain links TRBV12-3 or TRBV12-4 to TRBJ2-7; D may be TRBD1 or TRBD2 (6 bases each). Trimming took off 0 bases at V and 0 bases at J, with 9 bases between the two ends. The CDR3 is made up of 15 amino acids. CDR3 DNA: TGTGCCAGCAGTTTAGCAGGGGGGAGCTCCTACGAGCAGTACTTC. Translating gives CASSLAGGSSYEQYF.

This clonotype was detected a few times. The V and J genes are TRBV2 and TRBJ2-3; weak D call: TRBD2 (6 bases). This CDR3 has 16 residues. Per germline, CDR1 SNHLY and CDR2 FYNNEI. Trimming stripped 4 bases from V and 0 bases from J, with 14 bases between. The CDR3: CASSGGRGWSTDTQYF. CDR3 DNA: TGTGCCAGCAGTGGGGGACGGGGGTGGAGCACAGATACGCAGTATTTT. Full variable domain (rest looked up from reference TRBV2 and TRBJ2-3): EPEVTQTPSHQVTQMGQEVILRCVPISNHLYFYWYRQILGQKVEFLVSFYNNEISEKSEIFDDQFSVERPDGSNFTLKIRSTKLEDSAMYFCASSGGRGWSTDTQYFGPGTRLTVL.

In its sample, this clonotype was seen many times. This chain joins TRBV6-2 or TRBV6-3 and TRBJ2-7; 11 positions match TRBD2. Trimming removed 2 bases from V and 1 base from J; junction bases left unmatched: 1. The CDR3 runs to 15 residues. Germline V lookup: CDR1 MNHEY, CDR2 SVGEGT. The CDR3 loop reads CASSYGTSGSYEQYF. The CDR3 region has the DNA TGTGCCAGCAGTTACGGGACTAGCGGATCCTACGAGCAGTACTTC.

The chain couples TRBV19 to TRBJ2-7; 12 bases align to TRBD1. This CDR3 spans 15 amino acids. V dropped 4 bases and J dropped 2; count of bases not matched to a gene: 3. Looked up from germline, CDR1 is LNHDA and CDR2 is SQIVND (reference sequence). The CDR3 sequence is CASSTGTGGPYEQYF. CDR3 DNA sequence: TGTGCCAGTAGTACAGGGACAGGGGGCCCCTACGAGCAGTACTTC.

At least ten counts were recorded for this clonotype. The V gene is TRBV12-3 or TRBV12-4, the J gene TRBJ1-2, with D maybe TRBD1 (6 bases). The CDR3 loop spans 12 amino acids. Deletions cut 6 bases from V and 5 bases from J, with 10 bases between. The CDR3 nucleotides are TGTGCCAGCAGGAACAGGGATTATGGCTACACCTTC. Protein: CASRNRDYGYTF.

The chain has TRBV27 and TRBJ2-6, with no clear D. CDR1 and CDR2 from the germline V gene are MNHEY and SMNVEV (reference sequence). V was trimmed by 8 bases and J by 2 bases, leaving 10 bases between them. This CDR3 contains 14 residues. In DNA, the CDR3 is TGTGCCAGCGCATGGGTAGCTGGGGCCAACGTCCTGACTTTC. It yields the protein CASAWVAGANVLTF. Full variable domain (outside the CDR3, taken from reference TRBV27 and TRBJ2-6): EAQVTQNPRYLITVTGKKLTVTCSQNMNHEYMSWYRQDPGLGLRQIYYSMNVEVTDKGDVPEGYKVSRKEKRNFPLILESPSPNQTSLYFCASAWVAGANVLTFGAGSRLTVL.

This clonotype was observed a few times. The rearrangement joins TRBV12-3 or TRBV12-4 to TRBJ1-1; a weak D match, TRBD1 (5 bases). The CDR3 contains 12 residues. Trimming pared 6 bases from V and 6 bases from J, leaving 11 bases between. The DNA of the CDR3 is TGTGCCAGCAGACTTCAGGGCCCTGAAGCTTTCTTT. Encoded protein: CASRLQGPEAFF.

The chain recombines TRBV27 with TRBJ2-3; 8 bases line up with TRBD2. The CDR3 runs 14 residues. The junction had 5 bases not matched to a gene; V was cut back by 6 bases and J by 3 bases. The germline gives CDR1 MNHEY, CDR2 SMNVEV (reference sequence). Written as DNA, the CDR3 is TGTGCCAGCAGCGGCGGGAGGTATACAGATACGCAGTATTTT. Translated, it gives CASSGGRYTDTQYF.

The chain is built from TRBV19 and TRBJ2-7, with D unclear. The CDR3 covers 11 residues. Germline values: CDR1 LNHDA, CDR2 SQIVND (reference sequence). Trimming left V 4 bases short and J 12 bases short, with 13 bases between. CDR3 protein: CASSSSSWLYF. CDR3 DNA sequence: TGTGCCAGTAGTAGCTCTTCTTGGCTGTACTTC.

This clonotype has more than one count but fewer than ten. The genes are TRBV27 and TRBJ2-5; the match to TRBD2 covers 10 bases. V was clipped by 2 bases and J by 4 bases; unmatched bases: 7. From germline, CDR1 is MNHEY and CDR2 SMNVEV (reference sequence). CDR3 length: 16 amino acids. The CDR3, as DNA: TGTGCCAGCAGTTTAAGTCGTTTAGCGGGAGGAGAGACCCAGTACTTC. It is translated as CASSLSRLAGGETQYF.

This clonotype was detected many times. CDR3 bases: TGTGCCAGCTCACCGCCCTATTACGATACGCAGTATTTT. It yields the protein CASSPPYYDTQYF. J is TRBJ2-3 and V is TRBV18; no clear D. V was shortened by 3 bases and J by 6 bases, with 10 bases between the two germline ends. The germline gives CDR1 KGHSH, CDR2 LQKENI. The CDR3 contains 13 residues.

The chain employs TRBV12-3 or TRBV12-4 and TRBJ2-2, with no clear D. CDR3 length: 14 residues. V shed 4 bases and J shed 6 bases, with 12 bases lying between them. The CDR3 sequence: CASSSRTRAGELFF. The CDR3 nucleotides are TGTGCCAGCAGTTCCAGAACGAGAGCCGGGGAGCTGTTTTTT.

This clonotype came up many times. This sequence joins TRBV6-1 and TRBJ2-7; 9 nucleotides match TRBD2. This CDR3 comprises 14 residues. The germline V gene encodes CDR1 MNHNS and CDR2 SASEGT. V lost 2 bases and J lost 6; bases outside the gene matches: 5. The CDR3 nucleotides are TGTGCCAGCAGTGAACTGGCGGGAGGGGGCGAGCAGTACTTC. Protein product: CASSELAGGGEQYF.

Points on this clonotype: A junction boundary mismatches the germline segment, possibly from a read error. The chain uses TRBV4-1 and TRBJ2-5; possible D gene TRBD2, 5 bases. The CDR3 contains 15 residues. Germline CDR1 and CDR2: MGHRA and YSYEKL. This CDR3 is CASGQVPGNSETQYF. Here the CDR3 DNA reads TGCGCCAGCGGCCAAGTTCCGGGAAACTCAGAGACCCAGTACTTC.

V usage is TRBV6-1 and J usage is TRBJ2-5; D unresolved. Trimming took 4 bases from V and 5 from J, leaving 8 bases between them. CDR3 length: 12 residues. The germline V gene has CDR1 MNHNS and CDR2 SASEGT. The CDR3 sequence: CASSARAETQYF. As DNA, the CDR3 is TGTGCCAGCAGTGCAAGGGCGGAGACCCAGTACTTC.

This clonotype came up a few times. The chain employs TRBV15 and TRBJ1-4, with D unclear. Germline CDR1 reads LNHNV; CDR2 reads YYDKDF (reference sequence). The germline V and J ends were trimmed by 4 bases and 3 bases, with 9 bases remaining between them. The CDR3 runs 14 residues. CDR3 region: CATSTFGPNEKLFF. CDR3 nucleotide sequence: TGTGCCACCAGCACCTTTGGGCCTAATGAAAAACTGTTTTTT.

The chain combines TRBV9 with TRBJ2-1, with 11 bases fitting TRBD2. With V trimmed by 3 bases and J by 6 bases, 14 bases remained unmatched. The germline gives CDR1 SGDLS, CDR2 YYNGEE. The CDR3 consists of 18 residues. The CDR3 sequence is CASSGPTLIAGGGNEQFF. The CDR3 nucleotides read TGTGCCAGCAGCGGGCCCACCTTAATAGCGGGAGGGGGCAATGAGCAGTTCTTC.

This clonotype was detected ten times or more. The chain links TRBV11-1 to TRBJ2-1, with unresolved D. Germline CDR1 and CDR2: SGHAT and FQDESV (reference sequence). V was trimmed by 2 bases and J by 7 bases, leaving 15 bases between them. This CDR3 region has 15 residues. The CDR3 spells CASSLTATQRNEQFF. The CDR3 coding sequence is TGTGCCAGCAGCTTAACGGCAACTCAACGAAATGAGCAGTTCTTC. The full variable domain, in which reference TRBV11-1 and TRBJ2-1 provide the parts outside the CDR3, is EAEVAQSPRYKITEKSQAVAFWCDPISGHATLYWYRQILGQGPELLVQFQDESVVDDSQLPKDRFSAERLKGVDSTLKIQPAELGDSAMYLCASSLTATQRNEQFFGPGTRLTVL.